A single T cell receptor (beta chain) is shown here with its context. Germline values: CDR1 SGHTA, CDR2 FQGTGA. The CDR3 length is 13 residues. The V gene lost 4 bases and the J gene lost 4 bases, with 10 bases spanning the gap. These data belong to a study of blood T cell repertoires in COVID-19. Overall study: Whether acute or convalescent, the COVID-19 samples came from the United States, Italy and Spain.

Generated by immunoSEQ multiplex PCR, the TCRdb table keeps only in-frame clones and is missing some. The data hold about 85,000 clones, with roughly nine tenths observed a single time. The chain uses TRBV7-3 and TRBJ1-1; D is possibly TRBD1 (6 bases). Material: peripheral blood. This clonotype was obtained from a man aged 45 to 65 with acute or convalescent COVID-19. The CDR3 loop is CASSSTGTTEAFF. For the CDR3, the DNA is TGTGCCAGCAGCTCGACAGGAACCACTGAAGCTTTCTTT.